This T cell receptor beta chain was recorded in a study of cytomegalovirus exposure and HLA in healthy donors. In the case of this clone: Its antigen is undetermined.

PCR was performed using 60 Vbeta and 13 Jbeta primers. Only in-frame clones appear in the TCRdb table, and some are missing; sequencing was by immunoSEQ multiplex PCR. The table records 100,000 to 150,000 clones, 70% to 80% of them present only once. The germline gives CDR1 SQVTM, CDR2 ANQGSEA. The CDR3 length is 13 residues. Trimming at V came to 6 bases and at J to 4 bases, leaving 8 bases not matched to a gene. Study-level findings and limits: After further analysis at a later stage, 16,951 TCR beta sequences were associated with HLA alleles at 0.05 false discovery rate. As immune exposure information, only CMV serostatus was available. For presence/absence analyses, sequencing depth was assumed to be roughly uniform across donors. Clonal expansion was found to be greater in HLA-associated TCR beta chains than in equally common others in a later analysis.

The chain combines TRBV29-1 with TRBJ2-5; 7 bases line up with TRBD1. The sequence came from a human donor in good health. The material sequenced was PBMCs. The CDR3 DNA follows: TGCAGCGTCGAGGGGTACAGGGGAGAGACCCAGTACTTC. Amino acid sequence: CSVEGYRGETQYF.